This is a list of T cell receptor beta chains from one sample in a study of T cell repertoires in cytomegalovirus infection. MiXCR was run by TCRdb on the reads, yielding one entry per CDR3 protein. The sample has hundreds of thousands of distinct CDR3 sequences; about 9.2% are singletons. Input material: PBMCs. The receptors here all came from a human donor in good health (CMV status not recorded). Some clones in this sample may be carry-over from other donors' samples. Each CDR3 is given with its conserved first and last residue. Part of the rows lack a size; the others show once, few, many or a class for expanded clones.

CDR3 protein: CSAPGPYYNEQFF
V gene: TRBV20-1
J gene: TRBJ2-1
clone size: many

CDR3 protein: CSADERDTFQETQYF
V gene: TRBV29-1
J gene: TRBJ2-5
clone size: few

CDR3 protein: CSARVLTSGGKDTQYF
V gene: TRBV20-1
J gene: TRBJ2-3
clone size: many

CDR3 protein: CASSFPSGGAINEQFF
V gene: TRBV7-9
J gene: TRBJ2-1
clone size: many

CDR3 protein: CASSMRTSGGVREQFF
V gene: TRBV7-2
J gene: TRBJ2-1
clone size: many

CDR3 protein: CASSLVAGPDQPQHF
V gene: TRBV7-2
J gene: TRBJ1-5
clone size: many

CDR3 protein: CASIMGTANTEAFF
V gene: TRBV6-1
J gene: TRBJ1-1
clone size: many

CDR3 protein: CASSPPRNTEAFF
V gene: TRBV7-2
J gene: TRBJ1-1
clone size: many

CDR3 protein: CASSYSGTEGYGYTF
V gene: TRBV6-6
J gene: TRBJ1-2
clone size: few

CDR3 protein: CASTLGGVNYGYTF
V gene: TRBV7-9
J gene: TRBJ1-2
clone size: NA

CDR3 protein: CATRTVDRGFTGELFF
V gene: TRBV6-5
J gene: TRBJ2-2
clone size: many

CDR3 protein: CASSFVGGMNTEAFF
V gene: TRBV6-2/TRBV6-3
J gene: TRBJ1-1
clone size: many

CDR3 protein: CASSTGASTEAFF
V gene: TRBV5-6
J gene: TRBJ1-1
clone size: many

CDR3 protein: CSVGMGGGLYEQYF
V gene: TRBV20-1
J gene: TRBJ2-7
clone size: NA

CDR3 protein: CASSLVPRLTQETQYF
V gene: TRBV7-2
J gene: TRBJ2-5
clone size: many

CDR3 protein: CSAPKQGVTAFF
V gene: TRBV20-1
J gene: TRBJ1-1
clone size: few

CDR3 protein: CASSMVVNYGYTF
V gene: TRBV19
J gene: TRBJ1-2
clone size: many

CDR3 protein: CASSITGVVTEAFF
V gene: TRBV25-1
J gene: TRBJ1-1
clone size: many

CDR3 protein: CASSQQENNQPQHF
V gene: TRBV6-5
J gene: TRBJ1-5
clone size: many

CDR3 protein: CSAGQGSNQPQHF
V gene: TRBV20-1
J gene: TRBJ1-5
clone size: NA

CDR3 protein: CASRGTGASGELFF
V gene: TRBV2
J gene: TRBJ2-2
clone size: few

CDR3 protein: CASREGLDNQPQHF
V gene: TRBV7-2
J gene: TRBJ1-5
clone size: many

CDR3 protein: CASSVDSGIDEQYF
V gene: TRBV6-1
J gene: TRBJ2-7
clone size: many

CDR3 protein: CASTELSGGEQFF
V gene: TRBV5-1
J gene: TRBJ2-1
clone size: NA

CDR3 protein: CASSFGDIQYF
V gene: TRBV7-2
J gene: TRBJ2-4
clone size: many

CDR3 protein: CASSYSGKGQGVSPLHF
V gene: TRBV6-5
J gene: TRBJ1-6
clone size: many

CDR3 protein: CASSLWEGAEAFF
V gene: TRBV12-3/TRBV12-4
J gene: TRBJ1-1
clone size: many

CDR3 protein: CASSLEGRGNQPQHF
V gene: TRBV5-1
J gene: TRBJ1-5
clone size: few

CDR3 protein: CASSLGVLNTGELFF
V gene: TRBV27
J gene: TRBJ2-2
clone size: many

CDR3 protein: CSARGSGNYGYTF
V gene: TRBV20-1
J gene: TRBJ1-2
clone size: many

CDR3 protein: CSLGQPNTEAFF
V gene: TRBV20-1
J gene: TRBJ1-1
clone size: NA

CDR3 protein: CSAGGTEGTGELFF
V gene: TRBV20-1
J gene: TRBJ2-2
clone size: NA

CDR3 protein: CASRWTGAGELFF
V gene: TRBV6-2/TRBV6-3
J gene: TRBJ2-2
clone size: many

CDR3 protein: CASSRQSYEQYF
V gene: TRBV6-1
J gene: TRBJ2-7
clone size: many

CDR3 protein: CAIKDRFNQPQHF
V gene: TRBV10-3
J gene: TRBJ1-5
clone size: NA

CDR3 protein: CASSPGPSGRETQYF
V gene: TRBV5-1
J gene: TRBJ2-5
clone size: many

CDR3 protein: CASSQRGRAGTGELFF
V gene: TRBV7-2
J gene: TRBJ2-2
clone size: many

CDR3 protein: CSASVRAGNQPQHF
V gene: TRBV20-1
J gene: TRBJ1-5
clone size: few

CDR3 protein: CASKIVVQGRTMNTEAFF
V gene: TRBV5-1
J gene: TRBJ1-1
clone size: many

CDR3 protein: CASSGRVDTGELFF
V gene: TRBV9
J gene: TRBJ2-2
clone size: NA

CDR3 protein: CATEGQGTDTQYF
V gene: TRBV6-6
J gene: TRBJ2-3
clone size: many

CDR3 protein: CASTRMGRNTEAFF
V gene: TRBV6-1
J gene: TRBJ1-1
clone size: many

CDR3 protein: CASSTRVAGASYNEQFF
V gene: TRBV19
J gene: TRBJ2-1
clone size: many

CDR3 protein: CASSYSPGELFF
V gene: TRBV6-5
J gene: TRBJ2-2
clone size: many

CDR3 protein: CASSPGQPYEQYF
V gene: TRBV28
J gene: TRBJ2-7
clone size: many

CDR3 protein: CRPSRNVGSTEAFF
V gene: TRBV20-1
J gene: TRBJ1-1
clone size: NA

CDR3 protein: CASSSQGLWEQFF
V gene: TRBV7-6
J gene: TRBJ2-1
clone size: many

CDR3 protein: CAISNRGDKETQYF
V gene: TRBV10-3
J gene: TRBJ2-5
clone size: many

CDR3 protein: CASSVPGQYRDTQYF
V gene: TRBV25-1
J gene: TRBJ2-3
clone size: many

CDR3 protein: CASSDHPQGGKLFF
V gene: TRBV25-1
J gene: TRBJ1-4
clone size: many

CDR3 protein: CSVENDRVRGEQFF
V gene: TRBV29-1
J gene: TRBJ2-1
clone size: many

CDR3 protein: CASSPSWARGSQYF
V gene: TRBV5-4
J gene: TRBJ2-5
clone size: few

CDR3 protein: CASSLSPRSSYNEQFF
V gene: TRBV12-3/TRBV12-4
J gene: TRBJ2-1
clone size: NA